A selection of T cell receptor beta chains follows, all from one sample in a study of T cell repertoires in cytomegalovirus infection. TCRdb fed the reads into MiXCR, producing one record per CDR3 protein. The sample lists 100,000 to 150,000 distinct CDR3 sequences, roughly 9% seen once, with around a tenth in the top ten. Sequenced sample: PBMCs. The receptor set was obtained from a human donor in good health (CMV status not recorded). Some clones in this sample may be carry-over from other donors' samples. Both conserved end residues are part of each CDR3. The D gene is left open where the match is weak. Clone size, where shown, is once, few, many, or a class for clones that have expanded.

v_gene	j_gene	abundance	d_gene	CDR3aa	CDR3nt
TRBV15	TRBJ2-3	many	-	CATSILTGETTDTQYF	TGTGCCACCAGCATCTTGACAGGAGAAACCACAGATACGCAGTATTTT
TRBV29-1	TRBJ2-3	many	TRBD2	CSVEGGRGAGTDTQYF	TGCAGCGTTGAAGGGGGGCGGGGGGCCGGAACAGATACGCAGTATTTT
TRBV5-1	TRBJ2-5	-	-	CASSLADKGQETQYF	TGCGCCAGCAGCTTGGCGGACAAGGGCCAAGAGACCCAGTACTTC
TRBV5-4	TRBJ1-1	-	-	CASSSSMNTEAFF	TGTGCCAGCAGCTCTTCAATGAACACTGAAGCTTTCTTT
TRBV13	TRBJ2-6	few	-	CASSLGLKEISGANVLTF	TGTGCCAGCAGCTTAGGGTTAAAGGAAATTTCTGGGGCCAACGTCCTGACTTTC
TRBV6-6	TRBJ2-6	many	-	CASRLVSGANVLTF	TGTGCCAGCAGACTAGTCTCAGGGGCCAACGTCCTGACTTTC
TRBV7-2	TRBJ1-2	many	TRBD1	CASTLRGSGQGAIYGYTF	TGTGCCAGCACCCTTAGGGGCTCGGGACAGGGGGCGATCTATGGCTACACCTTC
TRBV19	TRBJ2-1	-	-	CASSIAHSNYNEQFF	TGTGCCAGTAGTATCGCCCACAGTAACTACAATGAGCAGTTCTTC
TRBV12-3/TRBV12-4	TRBJ1-4	many	-	CASNRQPNEKLFF	TGTGCCAGCAATCGACAGCCCAATGAAAAACTGTTTTTT
TRBV11-2	TRBJ2-7	many	-	CASSMDPQVSYEQYF	TGTGCCAGCAGCATGGACCCTCAGGTCTCCTACGAGCAGTACTTC
TRBV29-1	TRBJ2-5	-	TRBD2	CSVELQRGYRESQYF	TGCAGCGTTGAATTGCAGCGGGGTTACCGAGAGAGCCAGTACTTC
TRBV5-1	TRBJ2-3	many	-	CASSLVAADTDTQYF	TGCGCCAGCAGCTTGGTAGCGGCCGACACAGATACGCAGTATTTT
TRBV15	TRBJ2-7	many	TRBD1	CATSSGKGTGASYEQYF	TGTGCCACCAGCAGTGGTAAGGGGACAGGGGCTTCCTACGAGCAGTACTTC
TRBV7-2	TRBJ1-5	many	-	CASSSRAANQPQHF	TGTGCCAGCAGCTCTCGGGCAGCCAATCAGCCCCAGCATTTT
TRBV2	TRBJ1-6	-	TRBD1	CASSYRTGANSPLHF	TGTGCCAGCAGTTATAGGACAGGGGCTAATTCACCCCTCCACTTT
TRBV19	TRBJ1-1	-	-	CASSIPGGWAFF	TGTGCCAGTAGTATCCCGGGCGGTTGGGCTTTCTTT
TRBV28	TRBJ2-7	many	TRBD1	CASRLTGGSYEQYF	TGTGCCAGCAGACTCACAGGGGGCTCCTACGAGCAGTACTTC